A single sample is the source of the 27 T cell receptor beta chains below, sequenced in a study of cytomegalovirus exposure and HLA in healthy donors. In the PCR, 60 Vbeta and 13 Jbeta primers were used. Only in-frame clones appear in the TCRdb table, and some are missing; sequencing was by immunoSEQ multiplex PCR. Of roughly 150,000 clones in the sample, under 70% were seen once. Sequencing input: PBMCs. Receptors were obtained from a woman aged 25 to 39 in good health and CMV-seropositive.

The rearrangement links TRBV11-1 to TRBJ1-4; unclear D gene. The CDR3 spans 18 residues. Germline CDR1 and CDR2: SGHAT and FQDESV (reference sequence). Trimming took 3 bases from V and 0 from J, leaving 17 bases between them. CDR3 amino acids: CASSFSPTYIATNEKLFF. The CDR3 DNA follows: TGTGCCAGCAGCTTTAGCCCGACTTACATTGCAACTAATGAAAAACTGTTTTTT. The full variable domain, its missing parts supplied by reference TRBV11-1 and TRBJ1-4, is EAEVAQSPRYKITEKSQAVAFWCDPISGHATLYWYRQILGQGPELLVQFQDESVVDDSQLPKDRFSAERLKGVDSTLKIQPAELGDSAMYLCASSFSPTYIATNEKLFFGSGTQLSVL.

The V gene is TRBV2, the J gene TRBJ2-1; TRBD2 agrees at 12 bases. This CDR3 has 14 residues. V was clipped by 7 bases and J by 7 bases; unmatched bases: 5. Per germline, CDR1 SNHLY and CDR2 FYNNEI. CDR3 protein: CASTTSGRVNEQFF. The CDR3 nucleotides are TGTGCCAGCACGACTAGCGGGAGAGTTAATGAGCAGTTCTTC.

The chain employs TRBV15 and TRBJ2-1; no definite D call. The CDR3 covers 15 residues. Germline CDR1 and CDR2: LNHNV and YYDKDF (reference sequence). V was trimmed by 0 bases and J by 4 bases, leaving 10 bases between them. The CDR3 region is CATSRDPGLYNEQFF. CDR3 DNA sequence: TGTGCCACCAGCAGAGATCCTGGGCTGTACAATGAGCAGTTCTTC.

The chain has TRBV25-1 and TRBJ1-6; 9 bases line up with TRBD1. Germline values: CDR1 MGHDK, CDR2 SYGVNS. Trimming cost V 4 bases and J 9 bases; bases outside gene matches: 10. The CDR3 totals 16 residues. Here the CDR3 DNA reads TGTGCCAGCAGTGTTACAGGGGGCTTCTTTGGTTCACCCCTCCACTTT. The encoded protein is CASSVTGGFFGSPLHF.

The chain has TRBV6-1 and TRBJ1-1; 11 bases align to TRBD1. The CDR3 sequence is 13 residues long. After removal of 5 bases from V and 8 bases from J, the junction contained 4 bases not matched to a gene. Germline V gives CDR1 MNHNS, CDR2 SASEGT. Here the CDR3 DNA reads TGTGCCAGCAGTCCCCGGGACAGGGGGGAAGCTTTCTTT. Protein product: CASSPRDRGEAFF.

The table lists this clone with a count of one. The J gene is TRBJ2-3, the V gene TRBV9; TRBD2 aligns across 12 bases. From germline, CDR1 is SGDLS and CDR2 YYNGEE. Trimming cost V 4 bases and J 3 bases; bases outside gene matches: 12. This CDR3 is built from 18 residues. The CDR3 DNA reads as TGTGCCAGCAGCCCCTCTTTCCCGACTAGCGGGAGAACAGATACGCAGTATTTT. It yields the protein CASSPSFPTSGRTDTQYF.

The V call is TRBV19, the J call TRBJ1-5, with 8 bases lining up with TRBD1. Losses at the gene ends were 5 bases for V and 3 bases for J; bases not matched to a gene: 9. The germline V gene has CDR1 LNHDA and CDR2 SQIVND (reference sequence). The CDR3 totals 16 residues. CDR3 nucleotide sequence: TGTGCCAGTAGTGTCCTCGGCAGGGGGCCCAATCAGCCCCAGCATTTT. It codes for CASSVLGRGPNQPQHF.

This clone was counted only a few times. The CDR3, as DNA: TGTGCCAGCAGTTACCAGTCCAGTGATGGCTACACCTTC. Its protein product is CASSYQSSDGYTF. The chain employs TRBV6-5 and TRBJ1-2; no definite D call. V gave up 2 bases and J gave up 6 bases, with 10 bases separating them. CDR1 and CDR2 (germline): MNHEY, SVGAGI. This CDR3 spans 13 amino acids.

This chain joins TRBV30 and TRBJ2-2, with 9 bases lining up with TRBD1. The CDR3 has 15 amino acids. Germline loops: CDR1 GTSNPN, CDR2 SVGIG (reference sequence). The V and J ends lost 3 bases and 6 bases, in that order; junction bases with no gene match: 8. CDR3 loop: CAWSIQGAEAGELFF. CDR3 nucleotide sequence: TGTGCCTGGAGCATACAGGGGGCTGAGGCCGGGGAGCTGTTTTTT. Complete variable domain (other parts from reference TRBV30 and TRBJ2-2): SQTIHQWPATLVQPVGSPLSLECTVEGTSNPNLYWYRQAAGRGLQLLFYSVGIGQISSEVPQNLSASRPQDRQFILSSKKLLLSDSGFYLCAWSIQGAEAGELFFGEGSRLTVL.

V gene TRBV7-9 combines with J gene TRBJ2-1; D is possibly TRBD2 (5 bases). The CDR3 is 16 amino acids. V lost 5 bases and J 9 bases, leaving 23 bases between the germline ends. Germline V gives CDR1 SEHNR, CDR2 FQNEAQ (reference sequence). CDR3 DNA sequence: TGTGCCAGCAGCCCGGCGGGCCCTGACCCCGGAGCTGAGCAGTTCTTC. Protein product: CASSPAGPDPGAEQFF.

The J gene is TRBJ1-1, the V gene TRBV27; no firm D call. The V gene lost 6 bases and the J gene lost 8 bases, with 10 bases spanning the gap. CDR3 size: 11 residues. Looked up from germline, CDR1 is MNHEY and CDR2 is SMNVEV (reference sequence). The CDR3 coding sequence is TGTGCCAGCAGCCGATCCGGGGAAGCTTTCTTT. It specifies CASSRSGEAFF.

The chain carries TRBV15 and TRBJ2-5; D possibly corresponds to TRBD2 (5 bases). The CDR3 covers 15 residues. With 0 bases removed from V and 4 bases from J, the gap between germline ends came to 12 bases. The germline V gene encodes CDR1 LNHNV and CDR2 YYDKDF (reference sequence). The CDR3 loop is CATSRDLGLAETQYF. CDR3 nucleotides: TGTGCCACCAGCAGAGATCTAGGACTGGCAGAGACCCAGTACTTC.

This clone was seen only a few times. The junction does not match germline at one end; this may be a read error. This chain joins TRBV7-7 and TRBJ1-2; possible D gene TRBD1, 6 bases. Germline CDR1 is SSHAT and CDR2 is FNYEAQ (reference sequence). There are 14 residues in the CDR3. Here the CDR3 reads CASSPGVGNYGYTF. CDR3 nucleotide sequence: TGTGCTAGCAGCCCAGGGGTAGGTAACTATGGCTACACCTTC. Full variable domain (rest looked up from reference TRBV7-7 and TRBJ1-2): GAGVSQSPRYKVTKRGQDVTLRCDPISSHATLYWYQQALGQGPEFLTYFNYEAQPDKSGLPSDRFSAERPEGSISTLTIQRTEQRDSAMYRCASSPGVGNYGYTFGSGTRLTVV.

This chain joins TRBV7-9 and TRBJ2-5, with D possibly matching TRBD2 (5 bases). V shed 1 base and J shed 1 base, with 10 bases lying between them. This CDR3 comprises 15 residues. Germline CDR1 is SEHNR and CDR2 is FQNEAQ (reference sequence). The DNA of the CDR3 is TGTGCCAGCAGCTTAGGGGTAGCGTCCCAAGAGACCCAGTACTTC. Encoded protein: CASSLGVASQETQYF.

This chain links TRBV15 with TRBJ1-4; D is uncertain. V was trimmed by 6 bases and J by 8 bases, leaving 10 bases between them. The CDR3 loop spans 12 amino acids. Germline V gene lookup returns CDR1 LNHNV and CDR2 YYDKDF (reference sequence). The CDR3 coding sequence is TGTGCCACCAGTCTGACCAGGGAAAAACTGTTTTTT. It specifies CATSLTREKLFF.

This chain joins TRBV11-3 and TRBJ2-1, with D maybe TRBD2 (6 bases). This CDR3 region has 18 residues. The germline V gene has CDR1 SGHNT and CDR2 YENEEA. The ends were cut back, 0 bases at V and 1 base at J, with 16 bases in the middle. CDR3 sequence reads: CASSLDPWRGRSYNEQFF. CDR3 DNA: TGTGCCAGCAGCTTAGATCCTTGGCGGGGAAGGTCCTACAATGAGCAGTTCTTC.

The chain uses TRBV18 and TRBJ1-5; D is perhaps TRBD1 (6 bases). Germline-derived CDR1 and CDR2 are KGHSH and LQKENI. With 3 bases removed from V and 6 bases from J, the gap between germline ends came to 12 bases. This CDR3 is built from 14 residues. As DNA, the CDR3 is TGTGCCAGCTCACCTAGCCCGACAGGTCAGCCCCAGCATTTT. Protein sequence: CASSPSPTGQPQHF.

This chain connects TRBV5-1 to TRBJ2-1; D is unclear. The germline gives CDR1 SGHRS, CDR2 YFSETQ. This CDR3 is 13 amino acids long. Trimming cost V 4 bases and J 15 bases, with 20 bases left between them. Here the CDR3 reads CASSILDFNDPFF. CDR3 DNA sequence: TGCGCCAGCAGCATACTCGACTTCAATGATCCGTTCTTC.

This clone was detected only a few times. V gene TRBV5-1 combines with J gene TRBJ2-3; D gene uncertain. The germline V gene encodes CDR1 SGHRS and CDR2 YFSETQ. V lost 0 bases and J 1 base, leaving 9 bases between the germline ends. This CDR3 is built from 15 residues. For the CDR3, the DNA is TGCGCCAGCAGCTTGGAACAGCCCCGCACAGATACGCAGTATTTT. Its translation: CASSLEQPRTDTQYF.

This chain connects TRBV19 to TRBJ1-2; D uncertain. V gave up 4 bases and J gave up 0 bases, with 12 bases separating them. CDR3 length equals 15 residues. Germline V gene lookup returns CDR1 LNHDA and CDR2 SQIVND (reference sequence). The CDR3 DNA follows: TGTGCCAGTAGTACTTCTATTAACTCTAACTATGGCTACACCTTC. Translated: CASSTSINSNYGYTF.

CDR3 region: CASSARTAGKETQYF. The CDR3 DNA is TGCGCCAGCAGCGCACGAACAGCGGGAAAAGAGACCCAGTACTTC. The chain links TRBV4-1 to TRBJ2-5; TRBD2 matches 7 bases. Germline V lookup: CDR1 MGHRA, CDR2 YSYEKL. Trimming at V came to 5 bases and at J to 3 bases, leaving 9 bases not matched to a gene. The CDR3 covers 15 residues.

The count of this clone is one. The rearrangement links TRBV29-1 to TRBJ1-2; a possible D gene is TRBD1 (5 bases). CDR3 length: 16 residues. V was clipped by 4 bases and J by 2 bases, with 20 bases between them. Germline V gene sequence: CDR1 SQVTM, CDR2 ANQGSEA. The CDR3 loop reads CSVVRQPKRENYGYTF. Here the CDR3 DNA reads TGCAGCGTTGTACGACAGCCCAAGAGAGAAAACTATGGCTACACCTTC.

The chain carries TRBV7-2 and TRBJ2-7; possibly TRBD2 for D (5 bases). This CDR3 is 14 amino acids long. Germline CDR1 SGHTA, CDR2 FQGNSA. The V and J ends lost 4 bases and 4 bases respectively, with 14 bases between them. CDR3 DNA sequence: TGTGCCAGCAGCTATACAAGGGAGTCGTACGAGCAGTACTTC. Translating it yields CASSYTRESYEQYF.

The V gene is TRBV7-2, the J gene TRBJ2-1, with 9 bases lining up with TRBD1. Germline CDR1 reads SGHTA; CDR2 reads FQGNSA. Losses at the gene ends were 3 bases for V and 9 bases for J; bases not matched to a gene: 6. The CDR3 has 14 residues. This CDR3 is CASSFSWDRAEQFF. The CDR3 nucleotides read TGTGCCAGCAGCTTCTCATGGGACAGGGCTGAGCAGTTCTTC.

The chain combines TRBV2 with TRBJ1-2, with 9 bases that match TRBD1. This CDR3 comprises 16 residues. Per the germline V gene, CDR1 is SNHLY and CDR2 is FYNNEI. After removal of 9 bases from V and 0 bases from J, the junction contained 11 bases not matched to a gene. CDR3 residues: CASTGTGRLPNYGYTF. CDR3 nucleotide sequence: TGTGCCAGTACAGGGACAGGGAGACTTCCTAACTATGGCTACACCTTC.

The CDR3 sequence is CASSLGAQGADAFF. The CDR3 DNA is TGCGCCAGCAGCTTGGGAGCCCAGGGGGCCGATGCTTTCTTT. The chain joins TRBV5-1 to TRBJ1-1; 8 positions agree with TRBD1. There are 14 residues in the CDR3. With 0 bases clipped from V and 11 bases from J, the junction kept 9 bases outside the gene matches. Germline-derived CDR1 and CDR2 are SGHRS and YFSETQ.

The chain employs TRBV7-9 and TRBJ1-1; D call uncertain. The V end lost 2 bases, the J end lost 4 bases, and 17 bases lay between the germline ends. Per germline, CDR1 SEHNR and CDR2 FQNEAQ (reference sequence). The CDR3 extends over 16 amino acids. CDR3 sequence (DNA): TGTGCCAGCAGCTTAAGTCTGCGGGGTGTATTCACTGAAGCTTTCTTT. It specifies CASSLSLRGVFTEAFF.